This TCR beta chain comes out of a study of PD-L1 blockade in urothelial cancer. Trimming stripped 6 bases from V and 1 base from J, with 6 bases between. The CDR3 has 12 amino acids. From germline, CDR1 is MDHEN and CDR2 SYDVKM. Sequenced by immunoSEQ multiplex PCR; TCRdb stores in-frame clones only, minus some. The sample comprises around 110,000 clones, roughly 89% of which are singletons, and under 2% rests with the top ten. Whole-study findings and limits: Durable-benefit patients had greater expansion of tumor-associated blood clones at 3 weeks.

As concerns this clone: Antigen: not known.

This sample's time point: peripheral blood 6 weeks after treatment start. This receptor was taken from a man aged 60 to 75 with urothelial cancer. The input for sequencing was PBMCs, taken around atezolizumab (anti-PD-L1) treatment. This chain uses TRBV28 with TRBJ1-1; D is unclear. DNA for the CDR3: TGTGCCAGCAGCCTCTGGAACACTGAAGCTTTCTTT. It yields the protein CASSLWNTEAFF.